These T cell receptor beta chains were read from a single sample in a study of blood T cell repertoires in COVID-19. Assay used: immunoSEQ multiplex PCR; TCRdb lists only in-frame clones, some missing. The sample lists fewer than 300,000 clones; 80% to 90% were seen once. Sequenced: PBMCs or T cells enriched from blood (not recorded which). The receptors shown here come from a woman aged 25 to 39 who had recovered from COVID-19. The CDR3 runs from the conserved cysteine through the conserved F or W. A D gene is named only where the DNA matches it firmly. Clone size is not always given. Where it is, it says once, few, many or a class for expanded clones.

D gene: .; clone size: .; V gene: TRBV11-2; J gene: TRBJ1-2; CDR3 protein: CASSLDPRDGYTF; CDR3 DNA: TGTGCCAGCAGCTTAGATCCTCGGGATGGCTACACCTTC
D gene: .; clone size: few; V gene: TRBV2; J gene: TRBJ1-2; CDR3 protein: CASTGRTGGYTF; CDR3 DNA: TGTGCCAGCACGGGCAGAACAGGAGGCTACACCTTC
D gene: TRBD2; clone size: .; V gene: TRBV28; J gene: TRBJ2-7; CDR3 protein: CASSFLAGTYEQYF; CDR3 DNA: TGTGCCAGCAGTTTCCTAGCGGGTACCTACGAGCAGTACTTC
D gene: .; clone size: .; V gene: TRBV12-3/TRBV12-4; J gene: TRBJ2-1; CDR3 protein: CASSFGQSYEQFF; CDR3 DNA: TGTGCCAGCAGTTTTGGACAGTCTTATGAGCAGTTCTTC
D gene: .; clone size: .; V gene: TRBV24-1; J gene: TRBJ1-1; CDR3 protein: CATSDLRQGAFF; CDR3 DNA: TGTGCCACCAGTGATTTAAGGCAGGGAGCTTTCTTT
D gene: .; clone size: .; V gene: TRBV27; J gene: TRBJ2-3; CDR3 protein: CASSPLSGFTDTQYF; CDR3 DNA: TGTGCCAGCAGTCCCTTAAGCGGGTTCACAGATACGCAGTATTTT
D gene: TRBD1; clone size: .; V gene: TRBV19; J gene: TRBJ1-5; CDR3 protein: CASRYTLQGARNQPQHF; CDR3 DNA: TGTGCCAGTAGATACACCTTACAGGGGGCGCGTAATCAGCCCCAGCATTTT
D gene: TRBD1; clone size: .; V gene: TRBV30; J gene: TRBJ1-6; CDR3 protein: CAWSVLGTGVNSPLHF; CDR3 DNA: TGTGCCTGGAGTGTACTCGGGACAGGGGTAAATTCACCCCTCCACTTT
D gene: TRBD2; clone size: .; V gene: TRBV5-1; J gene: TRBJ2-3; CDR3 protein: CASSLVAGVTDTQYF; CDR3 DNA: TGCGCCAGCAGCTTGGTAGCGGGGGTCACAGATACGCAGTATTTT
D gene: TRBD1; clone size: .; V gene: TRBV30; J gene: TRBJ1-6; CDR3 protein: CAWGQGASERGSYNSPLHF; CDR3 DNA: TGTGCCTGGGGCCAGGGGGCGTCGGAAAGGGGATCCTATAATTCACCCCTCCACTTT
D gene: .; clone size: .; V gene: TRBV6-4; J gene: TRBJ1-2; CDR3 protein: CASGKDSTALGYTF; CDR3 DNA: TGTGCCAGCGGAAAGGACAGTACCGCCTTAGGCTACACCTTC
D gene: TRBD1; clone size: .; V gene: TRBV6-6; J gene: TRBJ2-7; CDR3 protein: CASSYPRTGNTHEQYF; CDR3 DNA: TGTGCCAGCAGTTACCCAAGGACAGGGAATACGCACGAGCAGTACTTC
D gene: .; clone size: .; V gene: TRBV5-1; J gene: TRBJ1-4; CDR3 protein: CASSPNLQGGSLFF; CDR3 DNA: TGCGCCAGCAGCCCGAACCTACAGGGCGGAAGCCTGTTTTTT
D gene: .; clone size: few; V gene: TRBV2; J gene: TRBJ2-7; CDR3 protein: CASSAEYEQYF; CDR3 DNA: TGTGCCAGCAGTGCGGAGTACGAGCAGTACTTC
D gene: TRBD1; clone size: .; V gene: TRBV30; J gene: TRBJ1-6; CDR3 protein: CAWKDRGRNSPLHF; CDR3 DNA: TGTGCCTGGAAGGACAGGGGGAGAAATTCACCCCTCCACTTT
D gene: TRBD1; clone size: .; V gene: TRBV5-6; J gene: TRBJ2-7; CDR3 protein: CASSRRDRTTAGSYEQYF; CDR3 DNA: TGTGCCAGCAGCCGGCGGGACAGGACCACCGCGGGCTCCTACGAGCAGTACTTC
D gene: .; clone size: .; V gene: TRBV4-1; J gene: TRBJ1-2; CDR3 protein: CASSQDSQTGLHGYTF; CDR3 DNA: TGCGCCAGCAGCCAAGATAGTCAGACAGGATTGCATGGCTACACCTTC
D gene: .; clone size: .; V gene: TRBV7-9; J gene: TRBJ2-2; CDR3 protein: CASSFGPAAGLEISGELFF; CDR3 DNA: TGTGCCAGCAGCTTTGGGCCCGCAGCCGGACTCGAAATTTCCGGGGAGCTGTTTTTT
D gene: .; clone size: .; V gene: TRBV7-9; J gene: TRBJ1-1; CDR3 protein: CASSSSGGGPEAFF; CDR3 DNA: TGTGCCAGCAGCTCCTCCGGCGGGGGACCCGAAGCTTTCTTT
D gene: .; clone size: few; V gene: TRBV9; J gene: TRBJ2-7; CDR3 protein: CASSVDPIDEQYF; CDR3 DNA: TGTGCCAGCAGCGTAGATCCTATAGACGAGCAGTACTTC
D gene: TRBD2; clone size: .; V gene: TRBV4-1; J gene: TRBJ2-5; CDR3 protein: CASSQNPTSGETQYF; CDR3 DNA: TGCGCCAGCAGCCAGAACCCGACTAGCGGAGAGACCCAGTACTTC
D gene: .; clone size: .; V gene: TRBV7-2; J gene: TRBJ2-1; CDR3 protein: CASSRRWGDEQFF; CDR3 DNA: TGTGCCAGCAGCCGAAGGTGGGGGGACGAGCAGTTCTTC
D gene: TRBD2; clone size: .; V gene: TRBV4-2; J gene: TRBJ2-7; CDR3 protein: CASSPRTGTSGGLYEQYF; CDR3 DNA: TGTGCCAGCAGCCCCCGAACCGGGACTAGCGGGGGGTTGTACGAGCAGTACTTC
D gene: TRBD1; clone size: few; V gene: TRBV5-1; J gene: TRBJ2-7; CDR3 protein: CASSLGQGAYEQYF; CDR3 DNA: TGCGCCAGCAGCTTGGGACAGGGGGCCTACGAGCAGTACTTC
D gene: .; clone size: .; V gene: TRBV5-1; J gene: TRBJ1-1; CDR3 protein: CASSLETANTEAFF; CDR3 DNA: TGCGCCAGCAGCTTGGAGACAGCGAACACTGAAGCTTTCTTT
D gene: TRBD2; clone size: .; V gene: TRBV7-9; J gene: TRBJ2-1; CDR3 protein: CASSLGLADGEQFF; CDR3 DNA: TGTGCCAGCAGCTTAGGTCTAGCGGATGGAGAGCAGTTCTTC
D gene: .; clone size: .; V gene: TRBV4-1; J gene: TRBJ1-2; CDR3 protein: CASSRAGNYGYTF; CDR3 DNA: TGCGCCAGCAGCCGTGCGGGCAACTATGGCTACACCTTC
D gene: TRBD2; clone size: few; V gene: TRBV6-4; J gene: TRBJ2-5; CDR3 protein: CASSEREQETQYF; CDR3 DNA: TGTGCCAGCAGTGAGCGGGAGCAAGAGACCCAGTACTTC
D gene: TRBD1; clone size: .; V gene: TRBV28; J gene: TRBJ1-1; CDR3 protein: CASSYPTGVGNTEAFF; CDR3 DNA: TGTGCCAGCAGTTACCCAACAGGGGTCGGGAACACTGAAGCTTTCTTT
D gene: .; clone size: .; V gene: TRBV6-5; J gene: TRBJ1-3; CDR3 protein: CASADQRFSGNTIYF; CDR3 DNA: TGTGCCAGCGCAGATCAGAGGTTTTCTGGAAACACCATATATTTT
D gene: .; clone size: .; V gene: TRBV28; J gene: TRBJ1-3; CDR3 protein: CASSLQVVSSGNTIYF; CDR3 DNA: TGTGCCAGCAGTTTACAGGTGGTTAGCTCTGGAAACACCATATATTTT